This T cell receptor (beta chain) came from a study of T cell repertoires in cytomegalovirus infection. Study information: Well-studied HLA-B-restricted epitopes and recently identified HLA-C-restricted epitopes of CMV were both used in the study.

Whole-study results and caveats: Clonotype analysis showed dominance of the ex vivo response by HLA-C-restricted CMV-specific TCR beta clonotypes.

TCRdb processed the reads anew with MiXCR; each CDR3 protein has one entry. The repertoire consists of 650,000 to 900,000 distinct CDR3 sequences, with 29% occurring once and the leading ten covering 10% to 15%. This clonotype showed up many times. No antigen is known for it. J gave up 6 bases and V 5 bases, and 8 bases lay outside the gene matches. The germline V gene encodes CDR1 SEHNR and CDR2 FQNEAQ (reference sequence). The CDR3 has 16 amino acids. The sample in question was cultured CD8+ T cells from PBMCs, obtained from culture after CMV antigen stimulation. The clonotype was recovered from a human donor in good health (CMV status not recorded). Some clones in this sample may be carry-over from other donors' samples. The chain recombines TRBV7-9 with TRBJ2-1, with 12 bases identical to TRBD2. CDR3 nucleotide sequence: TGTGCCAGCAGCCGCATCCTAGCGGGGGGGCGCAATGAGCAGTTCTTC. It translates to CASSRILAGGRNEQFF.